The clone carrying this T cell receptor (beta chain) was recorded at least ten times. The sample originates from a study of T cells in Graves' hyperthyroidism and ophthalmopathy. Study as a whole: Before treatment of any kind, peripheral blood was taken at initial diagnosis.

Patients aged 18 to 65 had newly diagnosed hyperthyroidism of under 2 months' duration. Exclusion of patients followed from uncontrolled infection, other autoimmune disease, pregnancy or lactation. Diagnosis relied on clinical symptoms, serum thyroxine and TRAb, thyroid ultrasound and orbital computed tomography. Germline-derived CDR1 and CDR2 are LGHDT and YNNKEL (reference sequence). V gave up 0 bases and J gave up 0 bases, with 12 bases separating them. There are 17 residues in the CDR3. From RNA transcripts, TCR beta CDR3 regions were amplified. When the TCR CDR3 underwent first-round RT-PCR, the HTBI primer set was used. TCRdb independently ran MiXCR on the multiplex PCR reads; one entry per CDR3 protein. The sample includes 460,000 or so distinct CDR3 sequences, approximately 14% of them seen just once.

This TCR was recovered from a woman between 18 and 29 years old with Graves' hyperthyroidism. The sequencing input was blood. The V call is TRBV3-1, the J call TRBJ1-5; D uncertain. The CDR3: CASSQDPGSYSNQPQHF. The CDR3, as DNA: TGTGCCAGCAGCCAAGATCCGGGGAGCTATAGCAATCAGCCCCAGCATTTT.